Presented here are 9 T cell receptor beta chains from one specimen sequenced in a study of regulatory T cells in long-lasting Graves disease (dated by TCRdb to the early 2020s). Per the publication, the time point label means: newly diagnosed GD, antithyroid drugs for less than 3 months. For both TCR sequencing and RNA sequencing, RNA was extracted from PBMCs using TRIzol. The method behind the library was multiplex PCR. Sequencer: Illumina HiSeq 4000. TCR beta libraries were built with iRepertoire HTBI primers and Arm-PCR amplification of CDR3 regions. In TCRdb, the public reads were trimmed at Q25 with fastp and aligned with MiXCR, with productive beta chains retained. Rows merge per CDR3 protein into single entries with the most common DNA and genes. This sample is represented by 400,000 to 500,000 distinct CDR3 sequences; 14% of them were singletons. The ten largest clones take up approximately 15% of the sample.

These data also formed part of another study, on T cells in Graves' hyperthyroidism and ophthalmopathy.

Sample: peripheral blood mononuclear cells (PBMCs), taken at new diagnosis, from a patient treated with antithyroid drugs. All receptors derive from a woman aged 50 to 60 with Graves disease. Donor details come from another sample of the same person, matched by shared clones.

This clonotype was seen repeatedly, ten times or more. CDR3 protein: CSAPALGGNSDTQYF. The CDR3 nucleotides read TGCAGTGCTCCCGCCCTGGGGGGGAATTCAGATACGCAGTATTTT. The chain recombines TRBV20-1 with TRBJ2-3; 7 bases match TRBD2. The J segment lost 4 bases and the V segment lost 5 bases, leaving 12 bases of the junction unmatched. Germline values: CDR1 DFQATT, CDR2 SNEGSKA (reference sequence). CDR3 length equals 15 residues.

This clonotype came up many times. V is TRBV6-5 and J is TRBJ1-1; D call uncertain. The CDR3 contains 18 residues. Germline CDR1 is MNHEY and CDR2 is SVGAGI. V dropped 0 bases and J dropped 0 bases, with 17 bases sitting between them. CDR3 sequence (DNA): TGTGCCAGCAGTTACTCTATGGGGTCAGGACTAATGAACACTGAAGCTTTCTTT. Translated, it gives CASSYSMGSGLMNTEAFF.

This clonotype was seen only a few times. The chain recombines TRBV6-9 with TRBJ1-5, with 7 bases lining up with TRBD1. This CDR3 spans 15 amino acids. Germline CDR1 MNHGY, CDR2 SVAAGI. V trimming: 3 bases; J trimming: 2 bases; junction bases outside the gene matches: 4. This chain's CDR3 is CASSYSTGGNQPQHF. DNA for the CDR3: TGTGCCAGCAGTTACTCAACAGGGGGCAATCAGCCCCAGCATTTT.

This clonotype was recorded many times. The rearrangement joins TRBV5-1 to TRBJ2-7; the match to TRBD1 covers 8 bases. The CDR3 runs to 14 residues. V lost 0 bases, J lost 5 bases, and 4 bases stayed unmatched. Germline CDR1 and CDR2: SGHRS and YFSETQ. CDR3 amino acids: CASSLGRGLDEQYF. CDR3 in DNA: TGCGCCAGCAGCTTGGGCAGGGGGCTCGACGAGCAGTACTTC.

This clonotype has a count of ten or more. The chain links TRBV24-1 to TRBJ2-1, with TRBD1 matching over 9 bases. CDR3 length: 15 amino acids. Trimming cost V 2 bases and J 10 bases; bases outside gene matches: 8. Germline lookup yields CDR1 KGHDR and CDR2 SFDVKD. The CDR3 DNA reads TGTGCCACCAGTGATTCCAGGACAGGGGTAGGGGAGCAGTTCTTC. Encoded protein: CATSDSRTGVGEQFF.

This chain joins TRBV12-3 or TRBV12-4 and TRBJ2-7, with D possibly TRBD1 on 5 matching bases. CDR3 length: 14 residues. V was trimmed by 6 bases and J by 3 bases, leaving 15 bases between them. In DNA form, the CDR3 reads TGTGCCAGCAGCACACGTCCGACAGACTACGAGCAGTACTTC. The encoded protein is CASSTRPTDYEQYF.

The V gene is TRBV7-8, the J gene TRBJ2-7; D is unresolved. The CDR3 runs to 14 residues. The germline V gene has CDR1 SGHVS and CDR2 FQNEAQ. V lost 3 bases and J 3 bases, leaving 12 bases between the germline ends. In DNA form, the CDR3 reads TGTGCCAGCAGCTTGAGACTTTTCGGCTACGAGCAGTACTTC. It translates to CASSLRLFGYEQYF.

As for this clonotype: A far larger clone is off by one base, so a read error is likely. This sequence joins TRBV2 and TRBJ2-7, with 9 bases identical to TRBD1. V trimming: 3 bases; J trimming: 7 bases; junction bases outside the gene matches: 4. The CDR3 contains 13 residues. Germline assignment: CDR1 SNHLY and CDR2 FYNNEI. The CDR3 spells CASSDWTGDEQYF. In nucleotides, the CDR3 is TGTGCCAGCAGTGACTGGACAGGGGATGAGCAGTACTTC. The variable domain in full, completed from reference TRBV2 and TRBJ2-7, reads EPEVTQTPSHQVTQMGQEVILRCVPISNHLYFYWYRQILGQKVEFLVSFYNNEISEKSEIFDDQFSVERPDGSNFTLKIRSTKLEDSAMYFCASSDWTGDEQYFGPGTRLTVT.

The V and J genes are TRBV9 and TRBJ2-7; 9 nucleotides align to TRBD1. Trimming cost V 3 bases and J 3 bases; bases outside gene matches: 7. Per the germline V gene, CDR1 is SGDLS and CDR2 is YYNGEE. The CDR3 runs 15 residues. The CDR3 here is CASSAMGQGNYEQYF. CDR3 nucleotides: TGTGCCAGCAGCGCCATGGGACAGGGAAACTACGAGCAGTACTTC.